This T cell receptor (beta chain) was identified during a study of CD8 T cells in ankylosing spondylitis. Overall study findings and caveats: The study looked at matched synovial fluid samples from ankylosing spondylitis patients. Disease-linked clones were reported to be significantly enriched there. A motif of eight highly homologous TCR beta variants was seen as apparently characteristic of ankylosing spondylitis blood.

This clonotype was seen repeatedly, ten times or more. Antigen: not known. Per the germline V gene, CDR1 is MNHEY and CDR2 is SMNVEV (reference sequence). The CDR3 spans 14 residues. J gave up 4 bases and V 2 bases, and 2 bases lay outside the gene matches. As the method for making TCR beta libraries, quantitative 5'-RACE with molecular barcodes was used. TCRdb reprocessed the 5' RACE reads with MiXCR, giving one entry per CDR3 protein. The sample holds about 220,000 distinct CDR3 sequences, more than 5.5% seen once. V and J are TRBV27 and TRBJ2-1, with 7 bases fitting TRBD2. The sequence was obtained from a male donor with ankylosing spondylitis. Source material: blood, either unsorted or a sorted T cell fraction (not recorded which). CDR3 bases: TGTGCCAGCAGTTTAGCGGGGGATTACAATGAGCAGTTCTTC. This translates into CASSLAGDYNEQFF.